The text below deals with one TCR beta chain. What it binds is unknown. This entry is derived from a study of T cell responses to AZD1222 COVID-19 vaccine. General study points: Repertoires were sampled only after the peak T cell response. A rise in Spike-specific TCR breadth and depth followed two AZD1222 doses.

The CDR3 has 16 amino acids. Trimming at V came to 6 bases and at J to 4 bases, leaving 14 bases not matched to a gene. The germline CDR1 and CDR2 sequences are MNHEY and SVGAGI. Repertoires were generated with immunoSEQ multiplex PCR, while TCRdb's copy carries only in-frame clones and drops some. The sample comprises more than 50,000 clones, 87% of which are singletons, and around 3.9% rests with the top ten. This receptor was obtained from an adult in good health. The specimen comprised peripheral blood, sampled on day 0 of AZD1222 vaccination. The rearrangement uses TRBV6-5 and TRBJ2-5; 7 bases agree with TRBD2. The CDR3 coding sequence is TGTGCCAGCAGCTACGCGAGCGGGGCAACGGGAGAGACCCAGTACTTC. Residues: CASSYASGATGETQYF.